Listed here are 29 T cell receptor beta chains from one sample, sequenced in a study of graft-versus-host responses after intestinal transplantation. Their antigen targets remain unknown. The data were produced by immunoSEQ multiplex PCR, yet TCRdb's version contains in-frame clones alone and is incomplete. The sample yields fewer than 110,000 clones, 93% seen once. Sample: unstimulated CD8+ T cells sorted from spleen or lymph node cells, taken before intestinal transplant. Source of these receptors: a human donor who received an intestinal transplant.

This clone was seen only once. The V call is TRBV4-1, the J call TRBJ1-5, with a weak D call TRBD1 (6 bases). CDR1 and CDR2 from the germline V gene are MGHRA and YSYEKL. The CDR3 runs 16 residues. Trimming pared 1 base from V and 5 bases from J, leaving 15 bases between. The CDR3: CASSQGLQGLYQPQHF. CDR3 sequence (DNA): TGCGCCAGCAGCCAAGGGCTTCAGGGGCTCTATCAGCCCCAGCATTTT.

The gene calls are TRBV2 and TRBJ1-2; D is undetermined. Trimming cost V 6 bases and J 2 bases, with 16 bases left between them. Germline CDR1 SNHLY, CDR2 FYNNEI. This CDR3 has 15 residues. The CDR3 loop is CASRVLGQLNYGYTF. The CDR3 DNA reads as TGTGCCAGCAGAGTTCTCGGGCAGCTGAACTATGGCTACACCTTC.

The chain carries TRBV10-1 and TRBJ2-5; TRBD1 or TRBD2 may be the D gene (5 bases each). The CDR3 is 14 amino acids. The V end was cut by 4 bases, the J end by 1 base, with 10 bases between. Germline CDR1 reads WNHNN; CDR2 reads SYGVQD (reference sequence). The chain's CDR3 is CASSARGTQETQYF. CDR3 bases: TGCGCCAGCAGTGCCCGAGGGACCCAAGAGACCCAGTACTTC.

A single count supports this clone. This chain uses TRBV7-7 with TRBJ2-1; D unresolved. CDR1 is SSHAT, CDR2 FNYEAQ, per germline (reference sequence). V was trimmed by 3 bases and J by 3 bases, leaving 6 bases between them. The CDR3 has 13 amino acids. CDR3: CASSFDNYNEQFF. Written as DNA, the CDR3 is TGTGCCAGCAGCTTCGACAACTACAATGAGCAGTTCTTC. The full variable domain, in which reference TRBV7-7 and TRBJ2-1 provide the parts outside the CDR3, is GAGVSQSPRYKVTKRGQDVTLRCDPISSHATLYWYQQALGQGPEFLTYFNYEAQPDKSGLPSDRFSAERPEGSISTLTIQRTEQRDSAMYRCASSFDNYNEQFFGPGTRLTVL.

The chain joins TRBV5-1 to TRBJ1-1, with 7 nucleotides matching TRBD1. The germline gives CDR1 SGHRS, CDR2 YFSETQ. The CDR3 covers 16 residues. V trimming: 2 bases; J trimming: 3 bases; junction bases outside the gene matches: 10. The chain's CDR3 is CASSFHFRGGDTEAFF. The CDR3 DNA sequence: TGCGCCAGCAGCTTTCACTTCAGGGGGGGTGACACTGAAGCTTTCTTT.

The genes are TRBV4-1 and TRBJ1-2; no firm D call. V was cut by 0 bases and J by 4 bases, with 9 bases left in between. The CDR3 covers 14 residues. Germline CDR1 and CDR2: MGHRA and YSYEKL. The CDR3 bases are TGCGCCAGCAGCCAAGAAGGTTTTTCCTATGGCTACACCTTC. Translating gives CASSQEGFSYGYTF.

The chain employs TRBV9 and TRBJ2-3; 8 positions match TRBD2. From germline, CDR1 is SGDLS and CDR2 YYNGEE. The CDR3 has 15 residues. Trimming took 2 bases from V and 3 from J; bases not matched to a gene: 5. In DNA form, the CDR3 reads TGTGCCAGCAGCGTTGGTAGCGGGATTACAGATACGCAGTATTTT. Translated, it gives CASSVGSGITDTQYF. Looking up the rest from reference TRBV9 and TRBJ2-3 gives the full variable domain: DSGVTQTPKHLITATGQRVTLRCSPRSGDLSVYWYQQSLDQGLQFLIQYYNGEERAKGNILERFSAQQFPDLHSELNLSSLELGDSALYFCASSVGSGITDTQYFGPGTRLTVL.

In regard to this clone: Other nucleotide sequences in the sample specify the same CDR3. This chain connects TRBV4-1 to TRBJ1-1; D is unclear. This CDR3 is built from 13 residues. Trimming cost V 1 base and J 1 base, with 4 bases left between them. Germline CDR1 and CDR2: MGHRA and YSYEKL. Written as DNA, the CDR3 is TGCGCCAGCAGCCAAGTTGGGAACACTGAAGCTTTCTTT. As protein: CASSQVGNTEAFF.

This rearrangement joins TRBV19 to TRBJ1-5; D is ambiguous. V gave up 4 bases and J gave up 0 bases, with 7 bases separating them. The germline gives CDR1 LNHDA, CDR2 SQIVND (reference sequence). The CDR3 loop spans 14 amino acids. CDR3 amino acids: CASSSRNSNQPQHF. The CDR3 coding sequence is TGTGCCAGTAGTAGCCGGAATAGCAATCAGCCCCAGCATTTT.

This chain joins TRBV29-1 and TRBJ2-5; D might be TRBD2 (5 bases). The V gene lost 0 bases and the J gene lost 7 bases, with 9 bases spanning the gap. Looked up from germline, CDR1 is SQVTM and CDR2 is ANQGSEA. The CDR3 loop spans 12 amino acids. This CDR3 reads CSVEDTGLTQYF. CDR3 in DNA: TGCAGCGTTGAAGACACGGGGTTGACCCAGTACTTC. Full variable domain (missing parts from reference TRBV29-1 and TRBJ2-5): SAVISQKPSRDICQRGTSLTIQCQVDSQVTMMFWYRQQPGQSLTLIATANQGSEATYESGFVIDKFPISRPNLTFSTLTVSNMSPEDSSIYLCSVEDTGLTQYFGPGTRLLVL.

V is TRBV7-9 and J is TRBJ1-4; maybe TRBD1 (5 bases). The CDR3 length is 14 residues. The germline V gene encodes CDR1 SEHNR and CDR2 FQNEAQ (reference sequence). The V end was cut by 10 bases, the J end by 8 bases, with 20 bases between. As DNA, the CDR3 is TGTGCCATCAATCCCGGGACGGGGGGAGAAAAACTGTTTTTT. It codes for CAINPGTGGEKLFF.

The V call is TRBV5-1, the J call TRBJ1-1; 9 bases are a match to TRBD1. J gave up 1 base and V 0 bases, and 1 base lay outside the gene matches. Germline V gives CDR1 SGHRS, CDR2 YFSETQ. There are 15 residues in the CDR3. CDR3 bases: TGCGCCAGCAGCTTGGGGACAGGGGAGAACACTGAAGCTTTCTTT. Amino acids: CASSLGTGENTEAFF.

V is TRBV11-2 and J is TRBJ1-1; D call uncertain. V was clipped by 1 base and J by 6 bases, with 12 bases between them. This CDR3 is 14 amino acids long. Per germline, CDR1 SGHAT and CDR2 FQNNGV. The CDR3 spells CASSLGPGLAEAFF. The CDR3 nucleotides read TGTGCCAGCAGCTTAGGGCCCGGGCTGGCTGAAGCTTTCTTT.

The chain employs TRBV19 and TRBJ2-5; the D gene is possibly TRBD1 (6 bases). Trimming removed 6 bases from V and 5 bases from J, with 19 bases in between. The CDR3 covers 15 residues. Germline V lookup: CDR1 LNHDA, CDR2 SQIVND (reference sequence). Here the CDR3 DNA reads TGTGCCAGTAGCAACCGGGACCAAAGGGGGGAGACCCAGTACTTC. Encoded protein: CASSNRDQRGETQYF. The whole variable domain, filled in from reference TRBV19 and TRBJ2-5, reads DGGITQSPKYLFRKEGQNVTLSCEQNLNHDAMYWYRQDPGQGLRLIYYSQIVNDFQKGDIAEGYSVSREKKESFPLTVTSAQKNPTAFYLCASSNRDQRGETQYFGPGTRLLVL.

The chain uses TRBV6-7 and TRBJ2-5, with 7 bases matching TRBD1. TRBV6-7 is flagged as an ORF with uncertain function. V dropped 4 bases and J dropped 4; count of bases not matched to a gene: 15. The CDR3 extends over 17 amino acids. The CDR3 bases are TGTGCCAGCAGTTCCCCGGACAGGCCCCCCCGGTTAGAGACCCAGTACTTC. Residues: CASSSPDRPPRLETQYF.

The rearrangement links TRBV4-1 to TRBJ1-5; the D gene is possibly TRBD1 (6 bases). V lost 2 bases and J lost 4, with 12 bases in between. The CDR3 consists of 15 residues. Germline CDR1 is MGHRA and CDR2 is YSYEKL. CDR3 DNA: TGCGCCAGCAGCCAACAGGGGCTAATAAATCAGCCCCAGCATTTT. It specifies CASSQQGLINQPQHF.

The gene calls are TRBV27 and TRBJ2-1; 10 nucleotides match TRBD1. Germline V gene lookup returns CDR1 MNHEY and CDR2 SMNVEV (reference sequence). This CDR3 contains 15 residues. Trimming took 10 bases from V and 11 from J; bases not matched to a gene: 17. The CDR3 sequence: CATSRGTGVGSQQFF. The CDR3 coding sequence is TGTGCCACCTCCCGGGGGACAGGGGTGGGTAGTCAGCAGTTCTTC.

J is TRBJ2-2 and V is TRBV18; perhaps TRBD1 as D (5 bases). The CDR3 runs 15 residues. Germline CDR1 is KGHSH and CDR2 is LQKENI. V was trimmed by 6 bases and J by 7 bases, leaving 18 bases between them. CDR3 bases: TGTGCCAGCTCCTCTAGGCCCCAGGGAAACGGGGAGCTGTTTTTT. It specifies CASSSRPQGNGELFF.

The chain has TRBV7-9 and TRBJ2-1; D remains unclear. This CDR3 is 14 amino acids long. Germline V gene data show CDR1 as SEHNR and CDR2 as FQNEAQ (reference sequence). V was clipped by 5 bases and J by 5 bases, with 13 bases between them. The CDR3 DNA is TGTGCCAGCAGCGTCCTCCCAGGCAACAATGAGCAGTTCTTC. This gives the protein CASSVLPGNNEQFF.

This clone has more than one count but fewer than ten. V and J are TRBV5-8 and TRBJ2-7; perhaps TRBD1 as D (6 bases). V lost 1 base to trimming and J lost 3 bases, with 8 bases between them. The CDR3 is 13 residues long. CDR1 and CDR2 (germline): SGHTS, YDEGEE. CDR3 region: CASSLLQGYEQYF. CDR3 nucleotides: TGTGCCAGCAGCTTGTTACAGGGCTACGAGCAGTACTTC.

This clone was found once. The V gene is TRBV2, the J gene TRBJ1-2, with D maybe TRBD1 (5 bases). The V end was cut by 8 bases, the J end by 2 bases, with 9 bases between. The germline V gene has CDR1 SNHLY and CDR2 FYNNEI. The CDR3 spans 12 residues. CDR3 in amino acids: CASGTPNYGYTF. Here the CDR3 DNA reads TGTGCCAGCGGGACCCCCAACTATGGCTACACCTTC.

The V call is TRBV7-9, the J call TRBJ2-7, with TRBD1 identical over 9 bases. The CDR3 loop spans 18 amino acids. Germline lookup yields CDR1 SEHNR and CDR2 FQNEAQ (reference sequence). With 5 bases clipped from V and 6 bases from J, the junction kept 20 bases outside the gene matches. The CDR3 sequence is CASSPTGTGYFHDAEQYF. In nucleotides, the CDR3 is TGTGCCAGCAGCCCAACCGGGACAGGGTACTTTCATGACGCCGAGCAGTACTTC.

The CDR3 spells CATSSERKNTEAFF. In nucleotides, the CDR3 is TGTGCCACCAGCAGTGAACGGAAGAACACTGAAGCTTTCTTT. The rearrangement joins TRBV15 to TRBJ1-1; D call uncertain. With 3 bases removed from V and 1 base from J, the gap between germline ends came to 9 bases. CDR1 LNHNV and CDR2 YYDKDF come from the germline V gene (reference sequence). The CDR3 is made up of 14 amino acids.

The V gene is TRBV11-2, the J gene TRBJ1-1; D might be TRBD1 (6 bases). The CDR3 has 15 residues. In germline, CDR1 is SGHAT, CDR2 FQNNGV. Trimming took 1 base from V and 4 from J, leaving 13 bases between them. The CDR3 nucleotides read TGTGCCAGCAGCTTAGGGGGCACAGGGCTCACTGAAGCTTTCTTT. This codes for CASSLGGTGLTEAFF.

V usage is TRBV5-1 and J usage is TRBJ1-1; D unresolved. The length of the CDR3 is 12 residues. Germline values: CDR1 SGHRS, CDR2 YFSETQ. Trimming took 9 bases from V and 1 from J, leaving 10 bases between them. CDR3 DNA sequence: TGCGCCACTTCTCTCGGGAACACTGAAGCTTTCTTT. Translated: CATSLGNTEAFF.

The chain has TRBV30 and TRBJ1-2; D remains unclear. There are 12 residues in the CDR3. The V end was cut by 5 bases, the J end by 7 bases, with 14 bases between. Looked up from germline, CDR1 is GTSNPN and CDR2 is SVGIG (reference sequence). For the CDR3, the DNA is TGTGCCTGGGACACCCGGCCATCTGGCTACACCTTC. Its protein is CAWDTRPSGYTF.

The chain recombines TRBV7-9 with TRBJ2-1, with no clear D. The CDR3 is 12 residues long. Per germline, CDR1 SEHNR and CDR2 FQNEAQ (reference sequence). V shed 4 bases and J shed 5 bases, with 6 bases lying between them. CDR3 sequence (DNA): TGTGCCAGCAGCTACGGCGACAATGAGCAGTTCTTC. Its translation is CASSYGDNEQFF.

The chain links TRBV7-9 to TRBJ1-2; D remains unclear. The germline V gene encodes CDR1 SEHNR and CDR2 FQNEAQ (reference sequence). V lost 7 bases, J lost 6 bases, and 12 bases lay in between. The CDR3 is 12 amino acids. The CDR3 sequence: CASKGTSDGYTF. DNA for the CDR3: TGTGCCAGCAAGGGAACGAGCGATGGCTACACCTTC.

The V and J genes are TRBV4-1 and TRBJ1-2; D is unresolved. This CDR3 region has 16 residues. The germline CDR1 and CDR2 sequences are MGHRA and YSYEKL. Trimming took 0 bases from V and 0 from J, leaving 11 bases between them. The CDR3 is CASSQERTDANYGYTF. CDR3 DNA: TGCGCCAGCAGCCAAGAACGCACAGACGCTAACTATGGCTACACCTTC.